This T cell receptor (beta chain) was identified in a study of vaccination effects on CD4 cells after COVID-19. The table came from immunoSEQ multiplex PCR; TCRdb's copy has only in-frame clones and leaves some out. The repertoire holds 40,000 to 45,000 clones, with around three quarters as singletons. Trimming stripped 1 base from V and 4 bases from J, with 10 bases between. The CDR3 sequence is 14 residues long. The germline V gene has CDR1 LNHNV and CDR2 YYDKDF (reference sequence). In the case of this clone: Antigen specificity is unknown.

Prior to sequencing, the ViraFEST assay stimulated PBMC with viral peptide pools, which expanded the antigen-specific CD4+ T cells. Upon completion of approximately ten days in culture, CD4+ T cells were isolated. Among the vaccine recipients, none had a prior SARS-CoV-2 infection, and nucleocapsid antibodies were negative. V and J are TRBV15 and TRBJ1-1; possibly TRBD1 for D (5 bases). The origin of this receptor is a human donor who received a COVID-19 vaccine. The sample in question was CD4+ T cells from PBMCs cultured with HCoV-NL63 spike peptides, obtained before COVID-19 vaccination. CDR3: CATSRGGSGTEAFF. The CDR3 bases are TGTGCCACCAGCAGAGGGGGGTCCGGCACTGAAGCTTTCTTT.